These 6 T cell receptor beta chains were sequenced from one sample in a study of blood T cells in healthy people across ages. Then a second PCR, running roughly 7 to 11 cycles, was carried out with a sample-barcoded 5' primer and a J-beta primer mix. TCRdb redid the calling of the 5' RACE reads with MiXCR, one entry per CDR3 protein. The table records about 1.6 million distinct CDR3 sequences, about 31% of them present only once. Sequencing was done on a sample of blood. All receptors derive from a woman aged 25-40 years in good health.

This clonotype was recorded only once. A much larger clone is a single base away; this may be a read error. The V gene is TRBV15, the J gene TRBJ2-5, with D possibly TRBD1 on 6 matching bases. The length of the CDR3 is 15 residues. Germline values: CDR1 LNHNV, CDR2 YYDKDF (reference sequence). The CDR3 DNA is TGTGCCGCCAGCAGTGGGGCAGGGGTGGAAGAGACCCAGTACTTC. The encoded protein is CAASSGAGVEETQYF.

This clonotype was counted ten times or more. CDR3 in amino acids: CAISESSGGSGANVLTF. The CDR3 DNA sequence: TGTGCCATCAGTGAGTCTTCGGGGGGTTCTGGGGCCAACGTCCTGACTTTC. V gene TRBV10-3 combines with J gene TRBJ2-6; TRBD2 matches at 7 bases. The CDR3 totals 17 residues. V shed 0 bases and J 1 base; nucleotides not matched to a gene: 3. The germline gives CDR1 ENHRY, CDR2 SYGVKD.

The chain recombines TRBV2 with TRBJ2-3; D is possibly TRBD2 (6 bases). The CDR3 sequence is 15 residues long. Per germline, CDR1 SNHLY and CDR2 FYNNEI. V lost 6 bases and J 1 base, leaving 14 bases between the germline ends. CDR3 region: CASRDSASGTDTQYF. In DNA, the CDR3 is TGTGCCAGCAGGGATTCGGCTAGCGGCACAGATACGCAGTATTTT.

This clonotype was observed a handful of times. V usage is TRBV28 and J usage is TRBJ2-7; 7 positions match TRBD1. Germline values: CDR1 MDHEN, CDR2 SYDVKM. The CDR3 spans 15 residues. The V gene end was trimmed by 6 bases and the J gene end by 1 base; junction bases not matched to a gene: 9. The CDR3 coding sequence is TGTGCCAGCAGACTAATGACAGGGACATCCTACGAGCAGTACTTC. Protein: CASRLMTGTSYEQYF.

This clonotype was found a few times. V and J are TRBV6-1 and TRBJ1-2; TRBD1 matches 8 bases. The CDR3 runs 14 residues. The junction had 7 bases not matched to a gene; V was cut back by 6 bases and J by 4 bases. Germline assignment: CDR1 MNHNS and CDR2 SASEGT. This chain's CDR3 is CASSRDRGGYGYTF. Here the CDR3 DNA reads TGTGCCAGCAGCAGAGACAGGGGAGGCTATGGCTACACCTTC.

This clonotype was detected a few times. The chain is built from TRBV6-6 and TRBJ1-4; weak D call: TRBD1 (6 bases). The CDR3 has 13 residues. Trimming removed 7 bases from V and 8 bases from J, with 14 bases in between. The V gene's germline CDR1 is MNHNY and CDR2 SVGAGI (reference sequence). CDR3 sequence: CASKSGTQEKLFF. CDR3 sequence (DNA): TGTGCCAGCAAATCCGGGACACAGGAAAAACTGTTTTTT.